This T cell receptor beta chain is drawn from a study of T cell repertoires in cytomegalovirus infection. This CDR3 region has 16 residues. V shed 3 bases and J 4 bases; nucleotides not matched to a gene: 9. CDR1 SGHTA and CDR2 FQGNSA come from the germline V gene. TCRdb reprocessed the reads via MiXCR and lists one record per CDR3 protein. The sample consists of some 150,000 distinct CDR3 sequences, about 6% of them appearing once. This clonotype was seen ten or more times. Sample: PBMCs. The receptor was derived from a human donor in good health (CMV status not recorded). Some clones in this sample may be carry-over from other donors' samples. The chain is built from TRBV7-2 and TRBJ1-2, with 9 bases matching TRBD1. CDR3 bases: TGTGCCAGCAGCTTGCAGGACAGGGGAACGGGCTATGGCTACACCTTC. Its protein is CASSLQDRGTGYGYTF. The full variable domain, completed using reference TRBV7-2 and TRBJ1-2, is GAGVSQSPSNKVTEKGKDVELRCDPISGHTALYWYRQSLGQGLEFLIYFQGNSAPDKSGLPSDRFSAERTGGSVSTLTIQRTQQEDSAVYLCASSLQDRGTGYGYTFGSGTRLTVV.